What follows describes a single T cell receptor (beta chain). These data are taken from a study of T cells expressing NK-cell markers. Study in general: The TCR beta repertoires were obtained from sorted CD3+CD56+NKG2C+, CD3+CD56+NKG2C- and CD3+CD56-NKG2C+ T cells. The study sequenced eight donors, seven HCMV-seropositive and one seronegative.

In germline, CDR1 is SGHRS, CDR2 YFSETQ. The CDR3 loop spans 15 amino acids. From the 5' RACE reads, TCRdb lists one entry per CDR3 protein and no DNA. The listing records roughly 170,000 distinct CDR3 sequences. Input material: blood T cells: a sorted CD56 or NKG2C T cell subset, CD4+ or CD8+ T cells, or bulk PBMC T cells (not recorded which). This rearrangement joins TRBV5-1 to TRBJ2-1; TCRdb's D call of TRBD2 is untestable without DNA. This clonotype was obtained from a woman aged 18-70 years in good health. CDR3 sequence reads: CASRRLGTSLSEQFF. Complete variable domain (other parts from reference TRBV5-1 and TRBJ2-1): KAGVTQTPRYLIKTRGQQVTLSCSPISGHRSVSWYQQTPGQGLQFLFEYFSETQRNKGNFPGRFSGRQFSNSRSEMNVSTLELGDSALYLCASRRLGTSLSEQFFGPGTRLTVL.